This T cell receptor (beta chain) is from a study of T cell responses to AZD1222 COVID-19 vaccine. Note on this clone: Its antigen is unidentified.

The repertoire was sequenced with immunoSEQ multiplex PCR; TCRdb's copy has only in-frame clones and lacks some. This sample has 110,000 or so clones, with around nine tenths found just once. Trimming at V came to 5 bases and at J to 0 bases, leaving 4 bases not matched to a gene. CDR3 length equals 15 residues. Germline V gives CDR1 MNHEY, CDR2 SMNVEV (reference sequence). The study's findings and limits: Possibly, clonal diversity was underestimated; donors were largely white British and included more females. Of the AZD1222 recipients, only 5 to 7 were seropositive at baseline.

The sequencing used peripheral blood, collected 28 days after the second AZD1222 dose. The clonotype originates from an adult who received the AZD1222 COVID-19 vaccine. The V gene is TRBV27, the J gene TRBJ2-3; 8 bases match TRBD2. CDR3 protein: CASSQRGTSTDTQYF. The CDR3 DNA reads TGTGCCAGCAGTCAGCGGGGGACTAGCACAGATACGCAGTATTTT.